These 13 T cell receptor beta chains were sequenced from one sample in a study of blood T cells in healthy people across ages. The authors ran a second PCR of about 7 to 11 cycles using a sample-barcoded 5' primer and a J-beta primer mix. From the 5' RACE reads, TCRdb called clonotypes with MiXCR, one entry per CDR3 protein. Among 710,000 or so distinct CDR3 sequences listed, 32% were seen once. Sequencing input: blood. These receptor sequences come from a woman older than 75 in good health.

The V call is TRBV4-2, the J call TRBJ2-7; D is ambiguous. This CDR3 spans 13 amino acids. Trimming removed 4 bases at V and 8 bases at J, with 15 bases between. Germline lookup yields CDR1 LGHNA and CDR2 YNFKEQ. For the CDR3, the DNA is TGTGCCAGCAGCCTAGCCATCGACTTTCAGCAGTACTTC. This codes for CASSLAIDFQQYF.

A few counts support this clonotype. V usage is TRBV10-3 and J usage is TRBJ2-2, with 10 bases that match TRBD2. V shed 0 bases, J shed 5 bases, and the junction held 9 bases outside the gene matches. The CDR3 covers 18 residues. Looked up from germline, CDR1 is ENHRY and CDR2 is SYGVKD. CDR3 in DNA: TGTGCCATCAGTGAGTCTTTCGATGCTAGCGGGGGAACCGGGGAGCTGTTTTTT. It specifies CAISESFDASGGTGELFF.

This clonotype was recorded many times. The chain recombines TRBV5-6 with TRBJ2-7; D is possibly TRBD1 (6 bases). Germline V CDR1 and CDR2: SGHDT, YYEEEE. Trimming cost V 4 bases and J 1 base, with 18 bases left between them. The CDR3 has 16 amino acids. The CDR3: CASSVITGSLSYEQYF. Here the CDR3 DNA reads TGTGCCAGCAGCGTAATTACAGGGAGCCTATCCTACGAGCAGTACTTC. The whole variable domain, remainder taken from reference TRBV5-6 and TRBJ2-7, is DAGVTQSPTHLIKTRGQQVTLRCSPKSGHDTVSWYQQALGQGPQFIFQYYEEEERQRGNFPDRFSGHQFPNYSSELNVNALLLGDSALYLCASSVITGSLSYEQYFGPGTRLTVT.

The chain joins TRBV29-1 to TRBJ2-5, with a weak D call TRBD1 (6 bases). The DNA end lines up better with TRBJ2-4; the J call may be wrong. Looked up from germline, CDR1 is SQVTM and CDR2 is ANQGSEA. This CDR3 is 12 amino acids long. This chain's CDR3 is CSVVQGTNIQYF. In DNA, the CDR3 is TGCAGCGTTGTTCAGGGGACAAACATTCAGTACTTC.

This clonotype was counted many times. The chain has TRBV4-2 and TRBJ2-7, with no clear D. The CDR3 consists of 14 residues. CDR1 is LGHNA and CDR2 is YNFKEQ in the germline V gene. The V end was cut by 3 bases, the J end by 0 bases, with 9 bases between. For the CDR3, the DNA is TGTGCCAGCAGCCAGGATACGAGCTCCTACGAGCAGTACTTC. It is translated as CASSQDTSSYEQYF.

This clonotype was seen repeatedly, ten times or more. V usage is TRBV4-2 and J usage is TRBJ1-5, with TRBD1 matching over 8 bases. Trimming removed 1 base from V and 6 bases from J; junction bases left unmatched: 8. CDR1 is LGHNA, CDR2 YNFKEQ, per germline. The CDR3 runs 16 residues. CDR3 in amino acids: CASSQGDRGEGQPQHF. DNA of the CDR3: TGTGCCAGCAGCCAAGGCGACAGGGGAGAGGGTCAGCCCCAGCATTTT.

This clonotype was observed a few times. J is TRBJ2-3 and V is TRBV29-1; no firm D call. The CDR3 spans 14 residues. Germline CDR1 is SQVTM and CDR2 is ANQGSEA. V was trimmed by 0 bases and J by 3 bases, leaving 10 bases between them. The CDR3 DNA reads TGCAGCGTTGAAGAGGACCCTGGGACAGATACGCAGTATTTT. The encoded protein is CSVEEDPGTDTQYF.

Only a few counts were recorded for this clonotype. The chain uses TRBV30 and TRBJ1-6; D is uncertain. CDR1 is GTSNPN and CDR2 is SVGIG in the germline V gene (reference sequence). Trimming stripped 0 bases from V and 5 bases from J, with 23 bases between. This CDR3 spans 19 amino acids. As DNA, the CDR3 is TGTGCCTGGAGTGTAACCCCCCGCCAGGAATACTATAATAATTCACCCCTCCACTTT. It is translated as CAWSVTPRQEYYNNSPLHF.

On this clonotype itself: Given a much more abundant clone one base away, this may be a read error. This chain links TRBV7-9 with TRBJ2-1, with D perhaps being TRBD1 or TRBD2 (6 bases each). Trimming left V 4 bases short and J 0 bases short, with 19 bases between. Germline V gene sequence: CDR1 SEHNR, CDR2 FQNEAQ (reference sequence). CDR3 length equals 18 residues. In nucleotides, the CDR3 is TGTGCCAGCAGCTCGGTACCGGTCGGGGGCTTCTCCTACAATGAGCAGTTCTTC. Translation: CASSSVPVGGFSYNEQFF.

A note on this clonotype: One end of the junction is discordant with germline, which a read error may explain. The chain joins TRBV15 to TRBJ1-1, with D perhaps matching TRBD1 (5 bases). CDR3 size: 14 residues. Germline V CDR1 and CDR2: LNHNV, YYDKDF (reference sequence). The chain's CDR3 is CATSRDLRNAEAFF. Here the CDR3 DNA reads TGTGCCACCAGCCGGGACCTAAGGAACGCTGAAGCTTTCTTT.

A few counts support this clonotype. The CDR3 spells CSARRGNTIYF. DNA for the CDR3: TGCAGTGCTAGGCGAGGAAACACCATATATTTT. The genes are TRBV20-1 and TRBJ1-3; D remains unclear. CDR3 size: 11 residues. From germline, CDR1 is DFQATT and CDR2 SNEGSKA (reference sequence). The ends were cut back, 3 bases at V and 4 bases at J, with 4 bases in the middle.

Turning to this clonotype: A clone one base away is much larger, so this may be a read error. The chain links TRBV20-1 to TRBJ2-7; D possibly matches TRBD1 or TRBD2 (5 bases each). V was clipped by 4 bases and J by 5 bases, with 15 bases between them. Germline CDR1 is DFQATT and CDR2 is SNEGSKA (reference sequence). The CDR3 is made up of 13 amino acids. The CDR3 loop reads CSATSGTFNEQYF. The DNA for the CDR3 is TGCAGTGCTACGTCGGGGACGTTTAACGAGCAGTACTTC.

This clonotype has ten or more counts. V and J are TRBV7-9 and TRBJ1-4, with D possibly being TRBD1 (6 bases). V dropped 5 bases and J dropped 9 bases, with 19 bases sitting between them. Germline values: CDR1 SEHNR, CDR2 FQNEAQ (reference sequence). There are 15 residues in the CDR3. This CDR3 is CASSVRDTALQKLFF. The CDR3 bases are TGTGCCAGCAGCGTGCGGGACACCGCCCTCCAAAAACTGTTTTTT.